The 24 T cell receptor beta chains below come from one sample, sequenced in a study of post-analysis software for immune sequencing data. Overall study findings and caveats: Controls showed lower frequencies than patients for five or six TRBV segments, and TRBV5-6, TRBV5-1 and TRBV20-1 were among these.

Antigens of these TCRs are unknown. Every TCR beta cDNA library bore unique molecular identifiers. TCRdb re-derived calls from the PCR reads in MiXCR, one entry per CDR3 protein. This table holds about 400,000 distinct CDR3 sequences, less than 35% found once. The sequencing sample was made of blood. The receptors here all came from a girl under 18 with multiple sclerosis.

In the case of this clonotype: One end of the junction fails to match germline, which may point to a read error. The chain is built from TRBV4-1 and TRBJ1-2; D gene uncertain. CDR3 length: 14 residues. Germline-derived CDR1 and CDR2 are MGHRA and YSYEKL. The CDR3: CASSQVPEDYGCTF. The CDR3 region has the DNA TGCGCCAGCAGCCAAGTTCCGGAGGACTATGGCTGCACCTTC.

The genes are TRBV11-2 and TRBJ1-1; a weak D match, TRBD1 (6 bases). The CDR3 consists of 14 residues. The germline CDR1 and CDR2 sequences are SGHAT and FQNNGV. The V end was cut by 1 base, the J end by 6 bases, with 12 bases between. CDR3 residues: CASSLAQGRSEAFF. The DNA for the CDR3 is TGTGCCAGCAGCTTAGCACAGGGACGTTCTGAAGCTTTCTTT.

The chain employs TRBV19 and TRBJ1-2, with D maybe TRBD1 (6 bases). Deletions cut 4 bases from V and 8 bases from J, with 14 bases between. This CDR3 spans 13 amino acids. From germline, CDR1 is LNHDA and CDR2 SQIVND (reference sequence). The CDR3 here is CASSTADRRGYTF. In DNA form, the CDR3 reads TGTGCCAGTAGTACCGCCGACAGGAGAGGCTACACCTTC.

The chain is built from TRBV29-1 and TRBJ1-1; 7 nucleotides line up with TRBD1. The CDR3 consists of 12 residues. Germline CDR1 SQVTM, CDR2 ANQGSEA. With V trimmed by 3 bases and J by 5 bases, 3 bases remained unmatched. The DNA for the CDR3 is TGCAGCGTTGATCAGGGGGGAACTGAAGCTTTCTTT. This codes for CSVDQGGTEAFF.

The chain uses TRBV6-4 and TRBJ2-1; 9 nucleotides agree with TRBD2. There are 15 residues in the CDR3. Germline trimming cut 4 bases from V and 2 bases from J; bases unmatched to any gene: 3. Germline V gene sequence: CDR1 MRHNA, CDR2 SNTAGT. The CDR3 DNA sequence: TGTGCCAGCAGTGCCGCGGGGGGGGCCTACAATGAGCAGTTCTTC. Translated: CASSAAGGAYNEQFF.

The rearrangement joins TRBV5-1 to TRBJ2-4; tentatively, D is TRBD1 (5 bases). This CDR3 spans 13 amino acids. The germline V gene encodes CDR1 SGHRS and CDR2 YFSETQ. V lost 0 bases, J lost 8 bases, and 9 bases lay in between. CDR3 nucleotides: TGCGCCAGCAGCTTGGCCAGGGCGGACATTCAGTACTTC. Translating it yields CASSLARADIQYF.

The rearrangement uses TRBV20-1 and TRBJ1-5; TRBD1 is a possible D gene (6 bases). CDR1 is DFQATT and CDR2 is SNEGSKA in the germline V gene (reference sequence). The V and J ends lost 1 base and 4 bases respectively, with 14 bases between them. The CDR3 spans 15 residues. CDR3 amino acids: CSARVLGAKNQPQHF. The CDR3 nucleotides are TGCAGTGCTAGAGTCCTGGGGGCTAAGAATCAGCCCCAGCATTTT.

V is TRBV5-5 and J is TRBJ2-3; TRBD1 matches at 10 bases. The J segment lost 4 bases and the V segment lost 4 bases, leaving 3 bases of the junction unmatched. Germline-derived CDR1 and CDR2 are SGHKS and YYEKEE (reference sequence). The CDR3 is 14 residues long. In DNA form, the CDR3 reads TGTGCCAGCAGCCCCGGGACAGGGGCAGATACGCAGTATTTT. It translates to CASSPGTGADTQYF.

The CDR3 bases are TGTGCCATCAGGGCTCTGAACACTGAAGCTTTCTTT. Encoded protein: CAIRALNTEAFF. The rearrangement joins TRBV10-3 to TRBJ1-1; unclear D gene. The CDR3 contains 12 residues. V was clipped by 6 bases and J by 0 bases, with 5 bases between them. Looked up from germline, CDR1 is ENHRY and CDR2 is SYGVKD.

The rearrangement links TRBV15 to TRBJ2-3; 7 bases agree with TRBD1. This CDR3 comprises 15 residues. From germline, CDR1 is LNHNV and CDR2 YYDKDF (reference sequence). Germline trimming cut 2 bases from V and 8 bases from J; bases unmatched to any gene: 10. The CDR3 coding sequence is TGTGCCACCAGCAGACCCGGACAGGAGATAGGTACGCAGTATTTT. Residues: CATSRPGQEIGTQYF.

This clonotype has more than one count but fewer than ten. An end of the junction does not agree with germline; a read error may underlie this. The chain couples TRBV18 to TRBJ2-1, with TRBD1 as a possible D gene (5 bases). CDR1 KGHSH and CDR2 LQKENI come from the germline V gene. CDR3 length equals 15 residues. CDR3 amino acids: CASSPPGREFNEQFF. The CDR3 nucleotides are TGTGCCAGCTCCCCACCGGGCAGGGAATTCAATGAGCAGTTCTTC.

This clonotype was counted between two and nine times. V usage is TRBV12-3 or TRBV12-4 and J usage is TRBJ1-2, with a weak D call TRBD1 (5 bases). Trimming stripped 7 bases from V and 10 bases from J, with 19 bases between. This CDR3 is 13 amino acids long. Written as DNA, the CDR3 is TGTGCCAGCACCGGGGGAGGGGAGTTTGTCTACACCTTC. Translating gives CASTGGGEFVYTF.

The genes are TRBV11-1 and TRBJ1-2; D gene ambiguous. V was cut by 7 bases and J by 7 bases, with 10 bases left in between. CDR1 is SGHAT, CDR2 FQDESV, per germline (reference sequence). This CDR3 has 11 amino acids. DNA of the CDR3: TGTGCCAGCAACGGAGAAGGTGGCTACACCTTC. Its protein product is CASNGEGGYTF.

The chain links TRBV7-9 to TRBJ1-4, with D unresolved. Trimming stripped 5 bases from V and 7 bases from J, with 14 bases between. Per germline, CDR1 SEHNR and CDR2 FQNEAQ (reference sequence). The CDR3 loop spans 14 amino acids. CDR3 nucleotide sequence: TGTGCCAGCAGCACAGCTGGGATTGTTGAAAAACTGTTTTTT. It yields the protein CASSTAGIVEKLFF.

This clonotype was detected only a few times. CDR3 in DNA: TGCGCCAGCAGTACGACTAGCGGGGGAGATACGCAGTATTTT. Translation gives CASSTTSGGDTQYF. The J gene is TRBJ2-3, the V gene TRBV10-2, with 12 bases aligning to TRBD2. CDR3 size: 14 residues. The junction had 2 bases not matched to a gene; V was cut back by 5 bases and J by 5 bases. Germline CDR1 reads WSHSY; CDR2 reads SAAADI.

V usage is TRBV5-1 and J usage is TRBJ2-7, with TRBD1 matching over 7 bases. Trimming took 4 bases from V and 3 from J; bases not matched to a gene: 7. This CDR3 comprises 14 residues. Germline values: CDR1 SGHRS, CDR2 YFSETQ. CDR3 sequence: CASSIDRDRYEQYF. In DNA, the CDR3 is TGCGCCAGCAGCATTGACAGGGACCGCTACGAGCAGTACTTC.

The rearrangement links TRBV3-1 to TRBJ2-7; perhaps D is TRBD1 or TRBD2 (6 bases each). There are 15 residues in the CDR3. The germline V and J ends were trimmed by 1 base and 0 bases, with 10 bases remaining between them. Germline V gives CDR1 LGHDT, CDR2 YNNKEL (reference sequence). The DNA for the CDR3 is TGTGCCAGCAGCCAAGCCCCGGGGGCCTCCTACGAGCAGTACTTC. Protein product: CASSQAPGASYEQYF.

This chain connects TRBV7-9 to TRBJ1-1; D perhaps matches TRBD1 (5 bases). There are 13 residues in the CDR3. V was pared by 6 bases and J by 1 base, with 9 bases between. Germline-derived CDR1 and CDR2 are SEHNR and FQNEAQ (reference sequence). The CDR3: CASSWGSNTEAFF. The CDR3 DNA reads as TGTGCCAGCAGTTGGGGGTCGAACACTGAAGCTTTCTTT. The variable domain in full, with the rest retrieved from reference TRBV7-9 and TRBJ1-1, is DTGVSQNPRHKITKRGQNVTFRCDPISEHNRLYWYRQTLGQGPEFLTYFQNEAQLEKSRLLSDRFSAERPKGSFSTLEIQRTEQGDSAMYLCASSWGSNTEAFFGQGTRLTVV.

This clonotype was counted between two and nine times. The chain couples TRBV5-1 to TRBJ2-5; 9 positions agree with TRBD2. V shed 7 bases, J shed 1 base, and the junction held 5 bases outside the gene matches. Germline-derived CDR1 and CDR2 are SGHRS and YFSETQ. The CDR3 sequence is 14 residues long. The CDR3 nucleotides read TGCGCCAGCGCCCAGACTAGCGGCCAAGAGACCCAGTACTTC. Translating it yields CASAQTSGQETQYF.

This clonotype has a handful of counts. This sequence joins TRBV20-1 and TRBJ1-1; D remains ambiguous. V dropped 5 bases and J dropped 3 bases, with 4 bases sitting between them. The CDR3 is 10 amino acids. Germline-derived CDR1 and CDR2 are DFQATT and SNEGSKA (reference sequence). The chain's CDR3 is CSAADTEAFF. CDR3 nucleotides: TGCAGTGCTGCTGACACTGAAGCTTTCTTT.

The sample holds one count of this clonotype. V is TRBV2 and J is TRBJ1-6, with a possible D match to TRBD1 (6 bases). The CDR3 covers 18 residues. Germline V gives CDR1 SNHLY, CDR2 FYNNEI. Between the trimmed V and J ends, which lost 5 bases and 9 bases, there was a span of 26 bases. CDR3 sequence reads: CASSHSPMTGAESSPLHF. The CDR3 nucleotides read TGTGCCAGCAGTCACTCCCCAATGACAGGTGCCGAGAGTTCACCCCTCCACTTT. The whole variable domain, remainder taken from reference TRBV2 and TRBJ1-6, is EPEVTQTPSHQVTQMGQEVILRCVPISNHLYFYWYRQILGQKVEFLVSFYNNEISEKSEIFDDQFSVERPDGSNFTLKIRSTKLEDSAMYFCASSHSPMTGAESSPLHFGNGTRLTVT.

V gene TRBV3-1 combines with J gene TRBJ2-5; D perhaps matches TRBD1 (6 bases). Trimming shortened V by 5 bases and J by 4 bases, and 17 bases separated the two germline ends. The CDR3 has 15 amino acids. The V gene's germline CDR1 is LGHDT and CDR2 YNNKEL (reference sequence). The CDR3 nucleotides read TGTGCCAGCAGCTCCTACCTCACAGGGAGAGAGACCCAGTACTTC. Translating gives CASSSYLTGRETQYF.

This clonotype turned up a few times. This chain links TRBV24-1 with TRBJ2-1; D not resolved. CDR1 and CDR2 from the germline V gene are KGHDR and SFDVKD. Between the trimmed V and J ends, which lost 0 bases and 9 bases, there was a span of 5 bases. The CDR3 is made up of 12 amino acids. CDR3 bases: TGTGCCACCAGTGATTTGAAAGCTGAGCAGTTCTTC. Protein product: CATSDLKAEQFF.

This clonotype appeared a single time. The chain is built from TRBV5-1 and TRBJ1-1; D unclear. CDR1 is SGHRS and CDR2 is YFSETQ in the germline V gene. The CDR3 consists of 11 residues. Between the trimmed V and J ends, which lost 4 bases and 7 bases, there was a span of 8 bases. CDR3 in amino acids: CASSTTIEAFF. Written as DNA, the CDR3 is TGCGCCAGCAGCACGACAATTGAAGCTTTCTTT.